Below are 22 T cell receptor beta chains sequenced from a single sample in a study of OX40 agonist ivuxolimab in advanced cancers. The assay was immunoSEQ multiplex PCR, and TCRdb's table has in-frame clones only and misses some. This repertoire shows around 92,000 clones, roughly 94% found once; its top ten account for roughly 0.17%. This specimen consisted of CD4+ or CD8+ T cells sorted from blood, obtained in a trial of the OX40 agonist ivuxolimab. These receptors originate from an adult with an advanced solid tumor such as melanoma, head and neck, liver or kidney cancer.

The CDR3 region is CASSLFSGGNEQFF. The CDR3 nucleotides are TGTGCCAGCAGCTTATTTAGCGGGGGCAATGAGCAGTTCTTC. The chain recombines TRBV11-2 with TRBJ2-1; 9 nucleotides line up with TRBD2. The CDR3 has 14 amino acids. In germline, CDR1 is SGHAT, CDR2 FQNNGV. The ends lost 2 bases at V and 6 bases at J; junction bases unmatched: 2.

This clone was seen just once. The chain joins TRBV18 to TRBJ2-3; no clear D. Germline assignment: CDR1 KGHSH and CDR2 LQKENI. The ends were cut back, 6 bases at V and 0 bases at J, with 16 bases in the middle. There are 16 residues in the CDR3. The CDR3 DNA reads TGTGCCAGCTCCCTCAAGCCGGGCACTAGCACAGATACGCAGTATTTT. Translated: CASSLKPGTSTDTQYF.

This chain links TRBV28 with TRBJ1-2; no firm D call. Germline assignment: CDR1 MDHEN and CDR2 SYDVKM. V lost 5 bases, J lost 2 bases, and 6 bases lay in between. CDR3 length: 12 amino acids. CDR3 loop: CASSPLNYGYTF. DNA for the CDR3: TGTGCCAGCAGTCCCCTAAACTATGGCTACACCTTC.

The chain carries TRBV6-6 and TRBJ2-2; TRBD2 agrees at 7 bases. Trimming took 7 bases from V and 4 from J; bases not matched to a gene: 9. Germline V gene data show CDR1 as MNHNY and CDR2 as SVGAGI (reference sequence). The CDR3 runs to 15 residues. CDR3 bases: TGTGCCAGCACTCTGGGGGGGACTTCCACCGGGGAGCTGTTTTTT. Translated: CASTLGGTSTGELFF.

V gene TRBV2 combines with J gene TRBJ1-2; 10 nucleotides match TRBD1. V lost 2 bases and J lost 8; bases outside the gene matches: 14. The length of the CDR3 is 17 residues. Looked up from germline, CDR1 is SNHLY and CDR2 is FYNNEI. CDR3 region: CASSESQDRGFFHGYTF. As DNA, the CDR3 is TGTGCCAGCAGTGAATCACAGGACAGGGGGTTCTTTCACGGCTACACCTTC.

As DNA, the CDR3 is TGTGCCAGCAGGGACAGGGGGACGGGGCAGCCCCAGCATTTT. It yields the protein CASRDRGTGQPQHF. The V call is TRBV2, the J call TRBJ1-5; 10 bases map to TRBD1. Germline CDR1 SNHLY, CDR2 FYNNEI. CDR3 length: 14 residues. The J segment lost 7 bases and the V segment lost 6 bases, leaving 6 bases of the junction unmatched.

The chain recombines TRBV14 with TRBJ1-5, with unresolved D. The germline V and J ends were trimmed by 3 bases and 7 bases, with 7 bases remaining between them. The CDR3 has 12 amino acids. The germline CDR1 and CDR2 sequences are SGHDN and FVKESK. The CDR3 loop is CASSQGEQPQHF. The DNA for the CDR3 is TGTGCCAGCAGCCAGGGTGAACAGCCCCAGCATTTT.

This chain joins TRBV9 and TRBJ1-1; maybe TRBD1 (6 bases). Looked up from germline, CDR1 is SGDLS and CDR2 is YYNGEE. The CDR3 totals 17 residues. The V gene lost 4 bases and the J gene lost 0 bases, with 19 bases spanning the gap. The chain's CDR3 is CASSSGATSAMNTEAFF. The CDR3 DNA reads as TGTGCCAGCAGCTCGGGGGCGACTAGCGCTATGAACACTGAAGCTTTCTTT.

This clone came up once. This chain uses TRBV5-5 with TRBJ2-1; D may be TRBD2 (6 bases). The germline V gene has CDR1 SGHKS and CDR2 YYEKEE (reference sequence). This CDR3 contains 16 residues. Trimming left V 0 bases short and J 2 bases short, with 12 bases between. The CDR3 loop reads CASSLVAGSAYNEQFF. DNA of the CDR3: TGTGCCAGCAGCTTGGTTGCGGGGAGCGCCTACAATGAGCAGTTCTTC.

This clone was seen once. V gene TRBV4-2 combines with J gene TRBJ1-2; tentatively, D is TRBD1 (5 bases). Looked up from germline, CDR1 is LGHNA and CDR2 is YNFKEQ. V gave up 0 bases and J gave up 2 bases, with 10 bases separating them. This CDR3 contains 15 residues. CDR3 nucleotides: TGTGCCAGCAGCCAAGATTGGGGGGGGAACTATGGCTACACCTTC. Translation gives CASSQDWGGNYGYTF.

J is TRBJ2-7 and V is TRBV5-5; a possible D gene is TRBD2 (5 bases). The germline CDR1 and CDR2 sequences are SGHKS and YYEKEE (reference sequence). The CDR3 runs to 15 residues. Trimming took 4 bases from V and 4 from J, leaving 18 bases between them. Written as DNA, the CDR3 is TGTGCCAGCAGCCCCGGACCGGGAACCCATTACGAGCAGTACTTC. The encoded protein is CASSPGPGTHYEQYF.

The chain has TRBV7-2 and TRBJ1-1, with a weak D call TRBD1 (6 bases). V was pared by 2 bases and J by 8 bases, with 18 bases between. The CDR3 runs 15 residues. Germline V gene data show CDR1 as SGHTA and CDR2 as FQGNSA. CDR3 in amino acids: CASSLLGQGIGEAFF. The CDR3 DNA reads as TGTGCCAGCAGCTTACTTGGGCAGGGGATAGGGGAAGCTTTCTTT. Variable domain in full (rest from reference TRBV7-2 and TRBJ1-1): GAGVSQSPSNKVTEKGKDVELRCDPISGHTALYWYRQSLGQGLEFLIYFQGNSAPDKSGLPSDRFSAERTGGSVSTLTIQRTQQEDSAVYLCASSLLGQGIGEAFFGQGTRLTVV.

The chain couples TRBV4-3 to TRBJ1-6; 8 bases align to TRBD1. V lost 0 bases and J lost 6; bases outside the gene matches: 7. Germline CDR1 LGHNA, CDR2 YSLEER. The CDR3 is 17 residues long. CDR3 sequence: CASSQDMQGAVNSPLHF. CDR3 coding DNA: TGCGCCAGCAGCCAAGATATGCAGGGGGCGGTTAATTCACCCCTCCACTTT.

The V call is TRBV6-1, the J call TRBJ1-3, with D uncertain. Trimming took 6 bases from V and 0 from J, leaving 9 bases between them. From germline, CDR1 is MNHNS and CDR2 SASEGT. The CDR3 covers 14 residues. The CDR3 spells CASSLTDSGNTIYF. DNA for the CDR3: TGTGCCAGCAGCCTGACCGACTCTGGAAACACCATATATTTT.

The chain joins TRBV10-3 to TRBJ2-7; 8 bases fit TRBD2. V trimming: 2 bases; J trimming: 0 bases; junction bases outside the gene matches: 15. Germline assignment: CDR1 ENHRY and CDR2 SYGVKD. The CDR3 runs to 19 residues. CDR3 nucleotide sequence: TGTGCCATCAGTGAGCCGTCCGGGACTAGTACCCTCCTCTCCTACGAGCAGTACTTC. Encoded protein: CAISEPSGTSTLLSYEQYF.

J is TRBJ2-3 and V is TRBV7-9; D remains ambiguous. CDR1 and CDR2 (germline): SEHNR, FQNEAQ (reference sequence). Trimming took off 3 bases at V and 5 bases at J, with 3 bases between the two ends. The CDR3 is 11 residues long. The CDR3 loop is CASSLRDTQYF. CDR3 bases: TGTGCCAGCAGCTTGAGAGATACGCAGTATTTT.

The CDR3 spells CASSRGRGVTQPQHF. The CDR3 nucleotides are TGTGCCAGCAGCCGCGGAAGGGGGGTTACTCAGCCCCAGCATTTT. V is TRBV5-6 and J is TRBJ1-5, with D possibly TRBD1 on 6 matching bases. Germline CDR1 SGHDT, CDR2 YYEEEE. Deletions cut 4 bases from V and 6 bases from J, with 17 bases between. The CDR3 runs 15 residues.

The chain has TRBV2 and TRBJ2-7; D may match TRBD1 or TRBD2 (5 bases each). The V end was cut by 5 bases, the J end by 2 bases, with 13 bases between. The germline V gene has CDR1 SNHLY and CDR2 FYNNEI. This CDR3 contains 14 residues. Written as DNA, the CDR3 is TGTGCCAGCAGTCCGACAGCGGTAGCCTACGAGCAGTACTTC. Translated, it gives CASSPTAVAYEQYF.

The chain employs TRBV18 and TRBJ1-1; D possibly corresponds to TRBD1 (5 bases). Per the germline V gene, CDR1 is KGHSH and CDR2 is LQKENI. The CDR3 has 15 residues. The germline V and J ends were trimmed by 8 bases and 2 bases, with 18 bases remaining between them. The CDR3 loop is CASLRDRNLNTEAFF. The CDR3 DNA reads as TGTGCCAGCCTCAGGGACCGCAATTTAAACACTGAAGCTTTCTTT.

This clone was seen a few times. This chain joins TRBV10-2 and TRBJ1-5; D gene uncertain. The CDR3 has 16 residues. Trimming pared 0 bases from V and 0 bases from J, leaving 9 bases between. CDR1 is WSHSY, CDR2 SAAADI, per germline. The CDR3 protein is CASSESWAASNQPQHF. The CDR3 nucleotides read TGCGCCAGCAGTGAGTCCTGGGCAGCTAGCAATCAGCCCCAGCATTTT.

The J gene is TRBJ1-2, the V gene TRBV5-8, with D perhaps TRBD1 (5 bases). The V gene lost 7 bases and the J gene lost 4 bases, with 20 bases spanning the gap. Germline V CDR1 and CDR2: SGHTS, YDEGEE. The length of the CDR3 is 15 residues. CDR3 sequence reads: CASGHTTLTLYGYTF. The CDR3, as DNA: TGTGCCAGCGGACACACGACGCTCACACTCTATGGCTACACCTTC.

The chain joins TRBV6-6 to TRBJ2-7, with D maybe TRBD2 (6 bases). CDR1 MNHNY and CDR2 SVGAGI come from the germline V gene (reference sequence). The V end lost 0 bases, the J end lost 4 bases, and 13 bases lay between the germline ends. The CDR3 is made up of 15 amino acids. The CDR3 reads CASSYSSLAVYEQYF. CDR3 bases: TGTGCCAGCAGTTACTCGTCACTAGCCGTGTACGAGCAGTACTTC.